Listed below are T cell receptor beta chains from one sample, sequenced in a study of early T cells in non-severe SARS-CoV-2 infection. TCRdb re-derived calls from the 5' RACE reads in MiXCR, one entry per CDR3 protein. The sample includes around 80,000 distinct CDR3 sequences, about 9.4% of them seen just once. The material was whole blood, obtained at baseline. These receptors were obtained from an adult who was a healthcare worker with PCR-confirmed SARS-CoV-2 infection or an uninfected control (not recorded which). The CDR3 runs from the conserved cysteine through the conserved F or W. Each record gives: J gene, clone size, V gene, D gene, CDR3 protein, CDR3 DNA. A D gene is named only where the DNA matches it firmly. Some rows mark clone size as missing; the rest say once, few, many or name a class of expanded clone.

j_gene: TRBJ2-1
abundance: many
v_gene: TRBV9
d_gene: TRBD2
CDR3aa: CASRRESSYNEQFF
CDR3nt: TGTGCCAGCAGGCGGGAGAGCTCCTACAATGAGCAGTTCTTC

j_gene: TRBJ2-7
abundance: few
v_gene: TRBV7-2
d_gene: TRBD2
CDR3aa: CASSSAGTSVVAQYF
CDR3nt: TGTGCCAGCAGTTCAGCCGGGACTAGCGTCGTGGCGCAGTACTTC

j_gene: TRBJ1-6
abundance: few
v_gene: TRBV9
d_gene: NA
CDR3aa: CASSPQGQVSPLHF
CDR3nt: TGTGCCAGCAGCCCCCAGGGGCAGGTTTCACCCCTCCACTTT

j_gene: TRBJ2-3
abundance: many
v_gene: TRBV18
d_gene: NA
CDR3aa: CASSPSGADTQYF
CDR3nt: TGTGCCAGCTCACCGTCCGGGGCAGATACGCAGTATTTT

j_gene: TRBJ2-7
abundance: few
v_gene: TRBV7-9
d_gene: NA
CDR3aa: CASSGGLTGAYEQYF
CDR3nt: TGTGCCAGCAGCGGAGGACTGACGGGAGCCTACGAGCAGTACTTC

j_gene: TRBJ1-2
abundance: few
v_gene: TRBV10-3
d_gene: TRBD1
CDR3aa: CAISGGQGSYGYTF
CDR3nt: TGTGCCATCAGTGGGGGACAGGGTTCCTATGGCTACACCTTC

j_gene: TRBJ2-1
abundance: NA
v_gene: TRBV15
d_gene: TRBD2
CDR3aa: CATSRRTSGRAEQFF
CDR3nt: TGTGCCACCAGCAGACGGACTAGCGGGAGGGCAGAGCAGTTCTTC

j_gene: TRBJ1-3
abundance: NA
v_gene: TRBV30
d_gene: NA
CDR3aa: CAWSVGRSGNTIYF
CDR3nt: TGTGCCTGGAGTGTAGGACGGTCTGGAAACACCATATATTTT

j_gene: TRBJ2-7
abundance: many
v_gene: TRBV10-2
d_gene: NA
CDR3aa: CASSAGTGSYEQYF
CDR3nt: TGCGCCAGCAGTGCCGGTACAGGGTCCTACGAGCAGTACTTC

j_gene: TRBJ2-1
abundance: once
v_gene: TRBV7-3
d_gene: TRBD1
CDR3aa: CASSVQGANEQFF
CDR3nt: TGTGCCAGCAGCGTACAGGGGGCGAATGAGCAGTTCTTC

j_gene: TRBJ2-1
abundance: many
v_gene: TRBV12-3/TRBV12-4
d_gene: TRBD2
CDR3aa: CASTVAGSYNEQFF
CDR3nt: TGTGCCAGCACCGTAGCGGGCTCCTACAATGAGCAGTTCTTC

j_gene: TRBJ2-5
abundance: NA
v_gene: TRBV24-1
d_gene: NA
CDR3aa: CATSDDPGPQETQYF
CDR3nt: TGTGCCACCAGTGATGACCCGGGGCCCCAAGAGACCCAGTACTTC

j_gene: TRBJ1-6
abundance: NA
v_gene: TRBV7-9
d_gene: NA
CDR3aa: CASSLQARGNSPLHF
CDR3nt: TGTGCCAGCAGCTTACAGGCCAGGGGAAATTCACCCCTCCACTTT

j_gene: TRBJ2-7
abundance: NA
v_gene: TRBV20-1
d_gene: NA
CDR3aa: CSAIDDRSSYEQYF
CDR3nt: TGCAGTGCTATAGATGACAGGAGCTCCTACGAGCAGTACTTC

j_gene: TRBJ2-7
abundance: many
v_gene: TRBV14
d_gene: NA
CDR3aa: CASSPKPQWDEQYF
CDR3nt: TGTGCCAGCAGCCCGAAGCCCCAGTGGGACGAGCAGTACTTC

j_gene: TRBJ2-2
abundance: NA
v_gene: TRBV7-2
d_gene: TRBD2
CDR3aa: CASSFRTSRTGELFF
CDR3nt: TGTGCCAGCAGCTTTAGGACTAGTCGTACCGGGGAGCTGTTTTTT

j_gene: TRBJ2-7
abundance: few
v_gene: TRBV20-1
d_gene: TRBD2
CDR3aa: CSARGPGLAEFYEQYF
CDR3nt: TGCAGTGCTAGAGGACCGGGACTAGCGGAGTTCTACGAGCAGTACTTC

j_gene: TRBJ2-2
abundance: few
v_gene: TRBV4-2
d_gene: NA
CDR3aa: CASSLDDPAGELFF
CDR3nt: TGTGCCAGCAGCCTGGACGACCCAGCCGGGGAGCTGTTTTTT